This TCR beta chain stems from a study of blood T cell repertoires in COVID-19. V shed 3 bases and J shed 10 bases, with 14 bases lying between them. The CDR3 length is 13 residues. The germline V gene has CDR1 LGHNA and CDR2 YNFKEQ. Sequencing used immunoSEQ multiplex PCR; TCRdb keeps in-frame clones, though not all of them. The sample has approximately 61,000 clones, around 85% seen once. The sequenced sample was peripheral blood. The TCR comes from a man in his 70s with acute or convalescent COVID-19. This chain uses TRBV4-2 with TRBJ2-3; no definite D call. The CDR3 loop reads CASSQPNDGSQYF. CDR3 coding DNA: TGTGCCAGCAGCCAGCCGAATGACGGGTCGCAGTATTTT.